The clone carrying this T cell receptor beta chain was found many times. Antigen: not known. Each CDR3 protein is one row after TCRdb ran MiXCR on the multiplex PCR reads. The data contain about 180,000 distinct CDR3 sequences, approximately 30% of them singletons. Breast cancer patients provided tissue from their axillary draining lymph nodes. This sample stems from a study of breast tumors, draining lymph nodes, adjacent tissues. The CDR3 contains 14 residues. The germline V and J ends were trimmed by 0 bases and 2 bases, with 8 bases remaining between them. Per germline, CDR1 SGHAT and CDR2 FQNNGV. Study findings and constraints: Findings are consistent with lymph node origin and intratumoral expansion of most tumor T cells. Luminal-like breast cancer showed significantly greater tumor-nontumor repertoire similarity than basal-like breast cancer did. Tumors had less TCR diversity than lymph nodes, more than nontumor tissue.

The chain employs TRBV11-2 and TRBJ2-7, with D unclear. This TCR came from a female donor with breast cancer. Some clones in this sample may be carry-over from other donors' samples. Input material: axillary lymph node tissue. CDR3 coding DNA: TGTGCCAGCAGCTTAGAGGCCAGTACCTACGAGCAGTACTTC. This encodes CASSLEASTYEQYF.